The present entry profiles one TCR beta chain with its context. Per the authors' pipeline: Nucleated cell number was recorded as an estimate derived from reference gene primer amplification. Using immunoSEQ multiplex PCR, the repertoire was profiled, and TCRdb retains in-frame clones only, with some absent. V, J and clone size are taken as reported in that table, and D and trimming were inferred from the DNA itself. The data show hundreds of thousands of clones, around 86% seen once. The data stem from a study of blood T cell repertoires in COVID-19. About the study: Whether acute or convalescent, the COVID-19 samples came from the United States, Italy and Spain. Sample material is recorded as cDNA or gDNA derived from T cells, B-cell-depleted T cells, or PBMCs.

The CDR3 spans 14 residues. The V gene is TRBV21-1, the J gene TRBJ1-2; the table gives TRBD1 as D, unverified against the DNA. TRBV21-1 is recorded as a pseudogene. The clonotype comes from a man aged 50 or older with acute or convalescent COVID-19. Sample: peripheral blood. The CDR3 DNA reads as TGTGCCAGCAGCAAACAGGGGTATAACTATGGCTACACCTTC. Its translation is CASSKQGYNYGYTF.